Detailed here is one TCR beta chain. Its target is unknown. A much larger clone differs by one base, so this may be a read error. Sequencing used immunoSEQ multiplex PCR; TCRdb keeps in-frame clones, though not all of them. Here the sample spans about 27,000 clones, about 88% being singletons. This specimen belongs to a study of OX40 agonist ivuxolimab in advanced cancers. Trimming removed 5 bases from V and 7 bases from J, with 6 bases in between. Germline values: CDR1 SGHTA, CDR2 FQGNSA. The CDR3 is 11 amino acids. Notes on the study in general: Among expanded peripheral T cells, antigen specificity went undetermined.

The rearrangement joins TRBV7-2 to TRBJ2-1, with unresolved D. Here the sequenced sample was CD4+ or CD8+ T cells sorted from blood, taken in a trial of the OX40 agonist ivuxolimab. The TCR comes from an adult with an advanced solid tumor such as melanoma, head and neck, liver or kidney cancer. In DNA form, the CDR3 reads TGTGCCAGCAGCCAAGTGAATGAGCAGTTCTTC. Residues: CASSQVNEQFF.